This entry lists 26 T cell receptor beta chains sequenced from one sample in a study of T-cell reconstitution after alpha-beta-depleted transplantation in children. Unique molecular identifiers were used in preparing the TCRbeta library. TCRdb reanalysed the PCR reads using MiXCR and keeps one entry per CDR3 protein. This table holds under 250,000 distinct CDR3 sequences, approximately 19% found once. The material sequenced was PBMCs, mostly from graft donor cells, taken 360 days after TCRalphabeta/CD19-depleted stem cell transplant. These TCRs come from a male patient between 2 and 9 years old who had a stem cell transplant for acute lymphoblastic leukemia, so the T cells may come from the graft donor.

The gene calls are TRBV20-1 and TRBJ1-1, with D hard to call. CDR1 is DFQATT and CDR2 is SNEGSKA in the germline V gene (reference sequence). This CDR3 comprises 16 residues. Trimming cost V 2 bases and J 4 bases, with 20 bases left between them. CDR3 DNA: TGCAGTGCTAGATTACCGGGTTCTCTTGTGGGCACTGAAGCTTTCTTT. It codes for CSARLPGSLVGTEAFF.

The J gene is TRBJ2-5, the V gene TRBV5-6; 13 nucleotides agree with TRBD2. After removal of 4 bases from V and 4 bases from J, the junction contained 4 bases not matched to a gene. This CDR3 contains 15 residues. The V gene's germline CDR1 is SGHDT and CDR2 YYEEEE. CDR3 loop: CASSRRLAGGETQYF. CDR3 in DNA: TGTGCCAGCAGCAGACGACTAGCGGGAGGAGAGACCCAGTACTTC.

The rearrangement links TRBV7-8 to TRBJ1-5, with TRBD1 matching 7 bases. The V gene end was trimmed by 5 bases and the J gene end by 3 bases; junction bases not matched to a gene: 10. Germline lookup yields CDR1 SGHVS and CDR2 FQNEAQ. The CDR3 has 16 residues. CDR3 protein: CASSQGGSQINQPQHF. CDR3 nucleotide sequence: TGTGCCAGCAGCCAAGGGGGCAGTCAGATCAATCAGCCCCAGCATTTT.

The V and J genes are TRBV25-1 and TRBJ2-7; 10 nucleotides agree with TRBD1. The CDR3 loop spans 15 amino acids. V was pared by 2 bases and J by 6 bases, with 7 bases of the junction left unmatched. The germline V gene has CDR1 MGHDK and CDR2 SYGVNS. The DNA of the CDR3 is TGTGCCAGCAGTGAACTGACAGGGGGCGCGTCCGAGCAGTACTTC. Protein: CASSELTGGASEQYF.

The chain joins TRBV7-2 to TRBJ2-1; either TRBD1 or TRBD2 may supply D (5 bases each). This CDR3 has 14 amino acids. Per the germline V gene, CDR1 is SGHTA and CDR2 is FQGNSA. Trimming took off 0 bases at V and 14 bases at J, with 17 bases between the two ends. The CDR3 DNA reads TGTGCCAGCAGCTTAGCGCCGGCAGGGACCAATAAGTTCTTC. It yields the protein CASSLAPAGTNKFF.

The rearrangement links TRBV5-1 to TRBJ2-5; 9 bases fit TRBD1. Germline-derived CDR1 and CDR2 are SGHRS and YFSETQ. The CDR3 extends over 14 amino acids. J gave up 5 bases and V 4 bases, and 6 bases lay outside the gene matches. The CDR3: CASSRDRARETQYF. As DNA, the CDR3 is TGCGCCAGCAGCAGGGACAGGGCGCGGGAGACCCAGTACTTC. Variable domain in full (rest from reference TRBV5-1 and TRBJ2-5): KAGVTQTPRYLIKTRGQQVTLSCSPISGHRSVSWYQQTPGQGLQFLFEYFSETQRNKGNFPGRFSGRQFSNSRSEMNVSTLELGDSALYLCASSRDRARETQYFGPGTRLLVL.

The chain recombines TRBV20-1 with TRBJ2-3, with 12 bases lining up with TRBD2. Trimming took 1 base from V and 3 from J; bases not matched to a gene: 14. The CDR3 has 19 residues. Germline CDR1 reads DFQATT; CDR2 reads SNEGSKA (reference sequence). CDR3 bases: TGCAGTGCTAGAGGCCTAAGAGGACTAGCGGGAATGGTGACAGATACGCAGTATTTT. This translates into CSARGLRGLAGMVTDTQYF.

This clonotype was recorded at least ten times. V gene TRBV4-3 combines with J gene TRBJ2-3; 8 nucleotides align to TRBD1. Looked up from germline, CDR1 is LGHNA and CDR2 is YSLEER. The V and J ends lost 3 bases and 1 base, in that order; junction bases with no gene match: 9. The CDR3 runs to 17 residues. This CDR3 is CASSQESTGAGTDTQYF. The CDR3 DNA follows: TGCGCCAGCAGCCAGGAATCGACAGGGGCCGGCACAGATACGCAGTATTTT.

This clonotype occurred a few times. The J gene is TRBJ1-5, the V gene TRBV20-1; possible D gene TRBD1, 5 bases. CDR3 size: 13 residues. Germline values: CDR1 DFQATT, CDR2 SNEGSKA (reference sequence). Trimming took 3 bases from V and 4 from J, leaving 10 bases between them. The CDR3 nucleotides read TGCAGTGCTAGCTGGGGGGGAAATCAGCCCCAGCATTTT. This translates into CSASWGGNQPQHF.

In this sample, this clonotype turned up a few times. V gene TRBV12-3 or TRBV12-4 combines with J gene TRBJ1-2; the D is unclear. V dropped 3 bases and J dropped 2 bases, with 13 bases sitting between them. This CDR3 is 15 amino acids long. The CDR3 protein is CASSLSGVINYGYTF. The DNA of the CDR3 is TGTGCCAGCAGTTTGTCCGGGGTTATCAACTATGGCTACACCTTC.

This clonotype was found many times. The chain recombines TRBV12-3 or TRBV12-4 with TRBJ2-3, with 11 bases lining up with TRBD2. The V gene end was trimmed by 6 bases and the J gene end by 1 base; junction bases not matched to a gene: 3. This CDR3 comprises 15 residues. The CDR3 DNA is TGTGCCAGCAGCGCGGGACTAGCGGGCACAGATACGCAGTATTTT. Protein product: CASSAGLAGTDTQYF.

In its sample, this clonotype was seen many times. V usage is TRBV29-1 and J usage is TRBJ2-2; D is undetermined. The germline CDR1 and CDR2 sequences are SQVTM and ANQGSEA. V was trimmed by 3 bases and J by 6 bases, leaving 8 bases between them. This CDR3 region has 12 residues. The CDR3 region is CSVDSVAGELFF. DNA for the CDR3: TGCAGCGTTGATTCTGTTGCCGGGGAGCTGTTTTTT.

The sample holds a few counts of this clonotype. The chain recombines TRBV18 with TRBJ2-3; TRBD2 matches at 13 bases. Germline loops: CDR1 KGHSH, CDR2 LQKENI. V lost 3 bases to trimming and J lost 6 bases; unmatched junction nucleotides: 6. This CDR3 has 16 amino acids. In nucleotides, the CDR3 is TGTGCCAGCTCACCGGGACTAGCGGGGCCCTCCGATACGCAGTATTTT. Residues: CASSPGLAGPSDTQYF.

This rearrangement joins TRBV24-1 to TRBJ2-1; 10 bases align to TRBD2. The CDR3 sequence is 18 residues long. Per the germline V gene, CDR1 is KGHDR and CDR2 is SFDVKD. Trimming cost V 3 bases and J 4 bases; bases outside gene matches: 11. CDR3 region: CATSDPLQGSGRYNEQFF. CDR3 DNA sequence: TGTGCCACCAGTGATCCTTTGCAAGGTAGCGGGAGGTACAATGAGCAGTTCTTC.

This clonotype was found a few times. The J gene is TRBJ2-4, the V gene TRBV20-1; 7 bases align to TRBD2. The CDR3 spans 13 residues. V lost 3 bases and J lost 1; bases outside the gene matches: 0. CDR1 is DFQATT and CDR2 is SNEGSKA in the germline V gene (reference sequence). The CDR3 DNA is TGCAGTGCTAGCGGGGGGGCCAAAAACATTCAGTACTTC. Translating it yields CSASGGAKNIQYF.

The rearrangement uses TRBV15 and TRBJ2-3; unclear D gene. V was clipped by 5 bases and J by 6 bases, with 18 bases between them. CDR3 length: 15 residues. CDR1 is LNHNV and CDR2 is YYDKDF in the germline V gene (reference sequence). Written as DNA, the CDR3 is TGTGCCACCAGCCCCCAGAGCCCCGAGTTGGATACGCAGTATTTT. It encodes CATSPQSPELDTQYF.

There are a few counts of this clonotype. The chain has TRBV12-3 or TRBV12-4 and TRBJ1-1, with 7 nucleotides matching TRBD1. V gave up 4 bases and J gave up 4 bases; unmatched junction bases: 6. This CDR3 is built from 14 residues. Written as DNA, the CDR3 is TGTGCCAGCAGTTCGACAGGGAGGCTCACTGAAGCTTTCTTT. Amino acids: CASSSTGRLTEAFF.

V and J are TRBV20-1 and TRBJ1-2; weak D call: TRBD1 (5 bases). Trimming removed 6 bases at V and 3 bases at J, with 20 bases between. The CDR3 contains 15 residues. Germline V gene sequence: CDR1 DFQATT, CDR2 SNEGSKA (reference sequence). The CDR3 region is CSAGLDPAGDYGYTF. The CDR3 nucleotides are TGCAGTGCGGGATTGGACCCGGCGGGGGACTATGGCTACACCTTC.

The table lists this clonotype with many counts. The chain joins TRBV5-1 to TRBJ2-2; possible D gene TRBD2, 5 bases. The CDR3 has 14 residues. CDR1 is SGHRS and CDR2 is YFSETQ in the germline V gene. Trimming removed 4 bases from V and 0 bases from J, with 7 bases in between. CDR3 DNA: TGCGCCAGCAGCGTTAGCGCGAACACCGGGGAGCTGTTTTTT. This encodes CASSVSANTGELFF.

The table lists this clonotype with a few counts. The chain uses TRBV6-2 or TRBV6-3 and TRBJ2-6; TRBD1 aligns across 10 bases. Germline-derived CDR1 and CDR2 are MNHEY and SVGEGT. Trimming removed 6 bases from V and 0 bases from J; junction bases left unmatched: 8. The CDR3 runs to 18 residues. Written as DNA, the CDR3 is TGTGCCAGCAGGGAAGCGGGACAGGGGAGCTCTGGGGCCAACGTCCTGACTTTC. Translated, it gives CASREAGQGSSGANVLTF.

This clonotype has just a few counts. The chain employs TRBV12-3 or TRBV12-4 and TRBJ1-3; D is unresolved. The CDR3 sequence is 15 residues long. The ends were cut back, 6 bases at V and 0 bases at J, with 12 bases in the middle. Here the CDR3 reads CASSLPPLSGNTIYF. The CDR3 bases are TGTGCCAGCAGCCTACCACCACTCTCTGGAAACACCATATATTTT.

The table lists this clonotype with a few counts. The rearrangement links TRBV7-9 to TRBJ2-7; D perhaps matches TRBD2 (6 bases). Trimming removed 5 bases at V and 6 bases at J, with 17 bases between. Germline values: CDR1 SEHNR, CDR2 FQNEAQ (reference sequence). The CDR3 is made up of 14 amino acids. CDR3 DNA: TGTGCCAGCAGCCTCCGACTAGGCCGAACCGAGCAGTACTTC. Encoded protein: CASSLRLGRTEQYF.

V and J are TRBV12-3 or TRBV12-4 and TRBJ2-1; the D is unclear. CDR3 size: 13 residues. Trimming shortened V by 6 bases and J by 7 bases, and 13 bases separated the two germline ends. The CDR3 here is CASSPAWLNEQFF. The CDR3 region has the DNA TGTGCCAGCAGCCCTGCGTGGTTGAATGAGCAGTTCTTC.

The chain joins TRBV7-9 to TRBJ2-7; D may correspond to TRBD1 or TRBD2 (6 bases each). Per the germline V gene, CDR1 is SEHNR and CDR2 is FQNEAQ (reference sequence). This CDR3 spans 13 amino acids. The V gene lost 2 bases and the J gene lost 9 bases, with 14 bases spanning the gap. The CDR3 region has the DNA TGTGCCAGCAGCTTAAATGGGGGGCGTGGGCAGTACTTC. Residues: CASSLNGGRGQYF.

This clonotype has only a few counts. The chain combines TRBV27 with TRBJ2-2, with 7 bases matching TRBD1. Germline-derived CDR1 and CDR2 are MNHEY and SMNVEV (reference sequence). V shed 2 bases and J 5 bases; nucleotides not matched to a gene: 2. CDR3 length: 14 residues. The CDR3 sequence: CASSLDRETGELFF. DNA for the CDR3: TGTGCCAGCAGTTTAGACAGGGAGACCGGGGAGCTGTTTTTT.

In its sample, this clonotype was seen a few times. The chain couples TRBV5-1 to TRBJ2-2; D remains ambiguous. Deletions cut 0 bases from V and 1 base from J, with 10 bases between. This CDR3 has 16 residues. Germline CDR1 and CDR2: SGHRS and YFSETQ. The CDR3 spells CASSLDRSLNTGELFF. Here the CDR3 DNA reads TGCGCCAGCAGCTTGGACAGATCATTGAACACCGGGGAGCTGTTTTTT. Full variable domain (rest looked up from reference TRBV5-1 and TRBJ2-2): KAGVTQTPRYLIKTRGQQVTLSCSPISGHRSVSWYQQTPGQGLQFLFEYFSETQRNKGNFPGRFSGRQFSNSRSEMNVSTLELGDSALYLCASSLDRSLNTGELFFGEGSRLTVL.